The clone carrying this T cell receptor beta chain turned up a few times. The source of the sample is a study of cytotoxic CD8 clonotypes in ibrutinib-treated CLL. Clones were read by immunoSEQ multiplex PCR, and TCRdb kept only the in-frame ones, dropping some. The data hold about 130,000 clones, with approximately 81% observed a single time. CDR1 and CDR2 from the germline V gene are SGHTS and YDEGEE. With 3 bases clipped from V and 7 bases from J, the junction kept 4 bases outside the gene matches. The length of the CDR3 is 15 residues. The receptor's source is a human donor with chronic lymphocytic leukemia. The specimen was PBMCs, collected after 24 months of ibrutinib treatment. The chain combines TRBV5-8 with TRBJ1-6; 10 bases are a match to TRBD1. The CDR3 sequence: CASSSGTGVNSPLHF. The CDR3 nucleotides are TGTGCCAGCAGCTCCGGGACAGGGGTAAATTCACCCCTCCACTTT. The full variable domain, its missing parts supplied by reference TRBV5-8 and TRBJ1-6, is EAGVTQSPTHLIKTRGQQATLRCSPISGHTSVYWYQQALGLGLQFLLWYDEGEERNRGNFPPRFSGRQFPNYSSELNVNALELEDSALYLCASSSGTGVNSPLHFGNGTRLTVT.